The 27 T cell receptor beta chains listed next were all sequenced from one sample in a study of vaccination and CD4 T cells after COVID-19. Described treatment: approximately nine-day PBMC culture with coronavirus spike peptide pools or control peptides (ViraFEST assay). The antigens for these receptors are not known. Researchers used the Oncomine TCR Beta short-read assay to sequence DNA from cultured CD4+ T cells. MiXCR was run by TCRdb on the PCR reads, yielding one entry per CDR3 protein. Among more than 13,000 distinct CDR3 sequences listed, 20% to 25% were seen once. The sample taken for sequencing was cultured CD4+ T cells from blood. These receptors originate from a human donor with COVID-19.

This chain uses TRBV20-1 with TRBJ2-1; 8 nucleotides match TRBD2. Trimming cost V 3 bases and J 0 bases; bases outside gene matches: 4. CDR1 and CDR2 from the germline V gene are DFQATT and SNEGSKA (reference sequence). The CDR3 length is 15 residues. As DNA, the CDR3 is TGCAGTGCTAGCGGGGGGGCCTTCTCCTACAATGAGCAGTTCTTC. Encoded protein: CSASGGAFSYNEQFF.

The gene calls are TRBV7-2 and TRBJ2-7; 7 bases match TRBD2. The CDR3 is made up of 15 amino acids. J was trimmed by 5 bases and V by 5 bases; bases with no gene match: 12. Germline values: CDR1 SGHTA, CDR2 FQGNSA. CDR3 DNA: TGTGCCAGCAGCCCAGTCGGCGCAGGGAGGGACGAGCAGTACTTC. Its protein product is CASSPVGAGRDEQYF.

Only a few counts were recorded for this clonotype. This CDR3 reads CASSFRPAPETQYF. CDR3 DNA: TGTGCCAGCAGTTTTCGGCCAGCCCCTGAGACCCAGTACTTC. The chain couples TRBV6-5 to TRBJ2-5; D unclear. This CDR3 comprises 14 residues. The germline V gene encodes CDR1 MNHEY and CDR2 SVGAGI. V was shortened by 4 bases and J by 5 bases, with 14 bases between the two germline ends.

This clonotype was seen a few times. This chain links TRBV5-6 with TRBJ1-2; D is ambiguous. Germline assignment: CDR1 SGHDT and CDR2 YYEEEE. V lost 1 base and J lost 8, with 9 bases in between. The CDR3 is made up of 12 amino acids. The CDR3, as DNA: TGTGCCAGCAGCTTGTTGGTCTCAGGCTACACCTTC. It encodes CASSLLVSGYTF.

This clonotype was seen a handful of times. The rearrangement uses TRBV2 and TRBJ1-2, with D possibly matching TRBD1 (6 bases). The V end lost 10 bases, the J end lost 4 bases, and 19 bases lay between the germline ends. The germline gives CDR1 SNHLY, CDR2 FYNNEI. This CDR3 comprises 14 residues. In DNA form, the CDR3 reads TGTGCCATCAAGGGGGGAAGGTTGGGCTATGGCTACACCTTC. This translates into CAIKGGRLGYGYTF. Based on the CDR3 plus reference TRBV2 and TRBJ1-2, the full variable domain is EPEVTQTPSHQVTQMGQEVILRCVPISNHLYFYWYRQILGQKVEFLVSFYNNEISEKSEIFDDQFSVERPDGSNFTLKIRSTKLEDSAMYFCAIKGGRLGYGYTFGSGTRLTVV.

The table lists this clonotype with a few counts. The genes are TRBV7-8 and TRBJ1-1; 8 bases agree with TRBD1. Germline V gene sequence: CDR1 SGHVS, CDR2 FQNEAQ. The CDR3 contains 14 residues. V shed 6 bases, J shed 1 base, and the junction held 4 bases outside the gene matches. The CDR3 is CASSQGARNTEAFF. The CDR3 DNA reads TGTGCCAGCAGTCAGGGGGCAAGGAACACTGAAGCTTTCTTT.

The chain carries TRBV2 and TRBJ2-6; D unclear. V was shortened by 4 bases and J by 2 bases, with 0 bases between the two germline ends. CDR3 length: 12 residues. The germline CDR1 and CDR2 sequences are SNHLY and FYNNEI. The CDR3 sequence is CASSAGANVLTF. CDR3 nucleotides: TGTGCCAGCAGTGCTGGGGCCAACGTCCTGACTTTC.

By its share, this clonotype is medium-sized (0.01 to 0.1%). V gene TRBV19 combines with J gene TRBJ1-2, with a weak D call TRBD1 (6 bases). This CDR3 is built from 13 residues. Germline CDR1 LNHDA, CDR2 SQIVND (reference sequence). V lost 6 bases to trimming and J lost 2 bases, with 10 bases between them. The CDR3 DNA follows: TGTGCCAGTAGCCCACAGGGCAACTATGGCTACACCTTC. The encoded protein is CASSPQGNYGYTF.

V gene TRBV6-1 combines with J gene TRBJ2-7, with D uncertain. V lost 4 bases and J lost 2, with 6 bases in between. The V gene's germline CDR1 is MNHNS and CDR2 SASEGT. This CDR3 is 12 amino acids long. CDR3 region: CASSGGTYEQYF. The CDR3 bases are TGTGCCAGCAGTGGGGGTACCTACGAGCAGTACTTC.

V gene TRBV7-3 combines with J gene TRBJ2-3; TRBD2 matches 8 bases. Looked up from germline, CDR1 is SGHTA and CDR2 is FQGTGA. The trim removed 3 bases at V and 1 base at J, leaving 3 bases unmatched. The CDR3 runs 15 residues. This CDR3 reads CASSLRGAGTDTQYF. The DNA of the CDR3 is TGTGCCAGCAGCTTGCGGGGGGCCGGCACAGATACGCAGTATTTT.

This chain joins TRBV6-5 and TRBJ1-3; D remains unclear. The CDR3 totals 15 residues. V dropped 1 base and J dropped 0 bases, with 7 bases sitting between them. CDR1 and CDR2 (germline): MNHEY, SVGAGI. The CDR3, as DNA: TGTGCCAGCAGTTACTGGGAGACCTCTGGAAACACCATATATTTT. It is translated as CASSYWETSGNTIYF.

CDR3 region: CASKMNNNDYEQYF. As DNA, the CDR3 is TGTGCCAGCAAAATGAACAACAACGACTACGAGCAGTACTTC. The J gene is TRBJ2-7, the V gene TRBV2; D gene unclear. Germline V gene data show CDR1 as SNHLY and CDR2 as FYNNEI. The V and J ends lost 7 bases and 3 bases respectively, with 16 bases between them. This CDR3 has 14 residues.

This clonotype was picked up a small number of times. The V gene is TRBV19, the J gene TRBJ1-2, with TRBD1 identical over 10 bases. Germline V gives CDR1 LNHDA, CDR2 SQIVND (reference sequence). V shed 6 bases, J shed 6 bases, and the junction held 10 bases outside the gene matches. CDR3 length: 15 residues. This CDR3 is CASSPGTGEGHGYTF. In DNA form, the CDR3 reads TGTGCCAGTAGCCCCGGGACAGGGGAGGGGCATGGCTACACCTTC.

The V gene is TRBV2, the J gene TRBJ1-4, with D perhaps matching TRBD1 (5 bases). Per the germline V gene, CDR1 is SNHLY and CDR2 is FYNNEI. The CDR3 is made up of 14 amino acids. Trimming took off 3 bases at V and 7 bases at J, with 12 bases between the two ends. Here the CDR3 reads CASSDQGRGEKLFF. As DNA, the CDR3 is TGTGCCAGCAGTGACCAGGGACGGGGTGAAAAACTGTTTTTT. The whole variable domain, filled in from reference TRBV2 and TRBJ1-4, reads EPEVTQTPSHQVTQMGQEVILRCVPISNHLYFYWYRQILGQKVEFLVSFYNNEISEKSEIFDDQFSVERPDGSNFTLKIRSTKLEDSAMYFCASSDQGRGEKLFFGSGTQLSVL.

This clonotype was counted a few times. The chain joins TRBV28 to TRBJ1-1; tentatively, D is TRBD1 (6 bases). Germline V gene lookup returns CDR1 MDHEN and CDR2 SYDVKM. The CDR3 is 12 residues long. Between the trimmed V and J ends, which lost 3 bases and 10 bases, there was a span of 12 bases. DNA of the CDR3: TGTGCCAGCAGTTTCGTCAGGGGCGCAGCTTTCTTT. Amino acids: CASSFVRGAAFF. Full variable domain (missing parts from reference TRBV28 and TRBJ1-1): DVKVTQSSRYLVKRTGEKVFLECVQDMDHENMFWYRQDPGLGLRLIYFSYDVKMKEKGDIPEGYSVSREKKERFSLILESASTNQTSMYLCASSFVRGAAFFGQGTRLTVV.

This sequence joins TRBV5-1 and TRBJ2-3, with no clear D. This CDR3 is built from 17 residues. Trimming removed 1 base at V and 0 bases at J, with 15 bases between. Germline CDR1 SGHRS, CDR2 YFSETQ. CDR3 in amino acids: CASSLRTETSSTDTQYF. The DNA of the CDR3 is TGCGCCAGCAGCTTGAGGACCGAGACTTCTAGCACAGATACGCAGTATTTT.

The J gene is TRBJ2-1, the V gene TRBV12-3 or TRBV12-4, with D possibly being TRBD2 (6 bases). The CDR3 spans 16 residues. Trimming shortened V by 4 bases and J by 8 bases, and 21 bases separated the two germline ends. CDR3 bases: TGTGCCAGCAGTTACGGGACTCCTGGGGTTTTTGATGAGCAGTTCTTC. Residues: CASSYGTPGVFDEQFF.

This chain uses TRBV19 with TRBJ1-2; tentative D call: TRBD1 (6 bases). The germline CDR1 and CDR2 sequences are LNHDA and SQIVND (reference sequence). V was clipped by 6 bases and J by 1 base, with 15 bases between them. The CDR3 spans 15 residues. CDR3 sequence reads: CASRHAGEVNYGYTF. In DNA form, the CDR3 reads TGTGCCAGTAGGCACGCAGGGGAAGTTAACTATGGCTACACCTTC.

This chain connects TRBV30 to TRBJ2-3, with TRBD2 matching over 14 bases. V shed 3 bases and J 7 bases; nucleotides not matched to a gene: 9. Per germline, CDR1 GTSNPN and CDR2 SVGIG (reference sequence). The CDR3 sequence is 16 residues long. Here the CDR3 reads CAWRGTSGGLRNTQYF. The CDR3 region has the DNA TGTGCCTGGAGGGGGACTAGCGGGGGACTTCGGAATACGCAGTATTTT.

This clonotype has just one count. The CDR3 nucleotides read TGTGCCAGCGGCCGCGGGCAGGGGGCACGAAAAAACATTCAGTACTTC. Its translation: CASGRGQGARKNIQYF. The chain uses TRBV3-1 and TRBJ2-4, with TRBD1 identical over 8 bases. The CDR3 loop spans 16 amino acids. V was pared by 8 bases and J by 4 bases, with 13 bases of the junction left unmatched. From germline, CDR1 is LGHDT and CDR2 YNNKEL (reference sequence).

V usage is TRBV7-2 and J usage is TRBJ2-7, with 11 bases fitting TRBD2. Per the germline V gene, CDR1 is SGHTA and CDR2 is FQGNSA. The trim removed 5 bases at V and 2 bases at J, leaving 11 bases unmatched. The CDR3 totals 17 residues. CDR3: CASSRTSGGRQAYEQYF. In DNA form, the CDR3 reads TGTGCCAGCAGCAGAACTAGCGGGGGCCGTCAAGCCTACGAGCAGTACTTC.

This chain uses TRBV4-3 with TRBJ1-6; D may be TRBD1 (5 bases). Germline assignment: CDR1 LGHNA and CDR2 YSLEER. There are 15 residues in the CDR3. The germline V and J ends were trimmed by 2 bases and 5 bases, with 10 bases remaining between them. The CDR3 loop is CASSQQGRDNSPLHF. The CDR3 nucleotides are TGCGCCAGCAGCCAACAGGGTCGGGATAATTCACCCCTCCACTTT.

This clonotype showed up just a few times. The chain uses TRBV19 and TRBJ2-3; TRBD2 agrees at 10 bases. This CDR3 is 19 amino acids long. J was trimmed by 3 bases and V by 4 bases; bases with no gene match: 16. From germline, CDR1 is LNHDA and CDR2 SQIVND (reference sequence). The DNA of the CDR3 is TGTGCCAGTAGTAGTGTGATAGCGGGGGGCCTGGATGGGACAGATACGCAGTATTTT. Protein product: CASSSVIAGGLDGTDTQYF.

The V and J genes are TRBV29-1 and TRBJ2-3; 16 nucleotides match TRBD2. This CDR3 contains 16 residues. J gave up 4 bases and V 1 base, and 2 bases lay outside the gene matches. CDR1 is SQVTM, CDR2 ANQGSEA, per germline. The CDR3 is CSVEGGLAGGPDTQYF. The CDR3 region has the DNA TGCAGCGTTGAAGGGGGACTAGCGGGGGGGCCAGATACGCAGTATTTT.

The genes are TRBV5-1 and TRBJ2-7; tentatively, D is TRBD1 or TRBD2 (6 bases each). This CDR3 region has 15 residues. V lost 6 bases and J lost 0, with 16 bases in between. The germline V gene has CDR1 SGHRS and CDR2 YFSETQ. The chain's CDR3 is CASKREGGSSYEQYF. The CDR3 DNA sequence: TGCGCCAGCAAACGCGAGGGGGGTTCCTCCTACGAGCAGTACTTC.

V and J are TRBV5-1 and TRBJ2-7, with D unresolved. The CDR3 is 16 residues long. Per germline, CDR1 SGHRS and CDR2 YFSETQ. The germline V and J ends were trimmed by 0 bases and 4 bases, with 17 bases remaining between them. This CDR3 is CASSLESFRNSYEQYF. In DNA form, the CDR3 reads TGCGCCAGCAGCTTGGAGTCCTTCCGGAATTCTTACGAGCAGTACTTC.

This clonotype was seen only a few times. The V and J genes are TRBV11-2 and TRBJ2-3; 7 bases agree with TRBD2. The CDR3 contains 14 residues. After removal of 5 bases from V and 4 bases from J, the junction contained 6 bases not matched to a gene. The germline V gene has CDR1 SGHAT and CDR2 FQNNGV. CDR3 in DNA: TGTGCCAGCAGCCTCCGCGGGGGAGCAGATACGCAGTATTTT. Residues: CASSLRGGADTQYF.